These 3 T cell receptor beta chains were all obtained from the same sample, sequenced in a study of T cell responses to AZD1222 COVID-19 vaccine. Measured with immunoSEQ multiplex PCR; TCRdb has only the in-frame clones, and not every one. The table records 100,000 to 150,000 clones, more than 80% of them present only once. This sample comprised peripheral blood, obtained 28 days after the second AZD1222 dose. The receptors stem from an adult who received the AZD1222 COVID-19 vaccine.

The chain combines TRBV18 with TRBJ1-5; D call uncertain. The germline V and J ends were trimmed by 5 bases and 5 bases, with 13 bases remaining between them. CDR1 and CDR2 (germline): KGHSH, LQKENI. This CDR3 comprises 14 residues. CDR3 in amino acids: CASSIYGGDQPQHF. The CDR3 bases are TGTGCCAGCTCAATCTACGGTGGGGATCAGCCCCAGCATTTT.

V and J are TRBV6-5 and TRBJ1-2; D unresolved. The germline V gene encodes CDR1 MNHEY and CDR2 SVGAGI. The CDR3 extends over 13 amino acids. V was shortened by 4 bases and J by 1 base, with 7 bases between the two germline ends. The CDR3: CASSFNVNYGYTF. CDR3 nucleotides: TGTGCCAGCAGTTTTAACGTTAACTATGGCTACACCTTC.

This rearrangement joins TRBV3-1 (or the pseudogene TRBV3-2) to TRBJ2-7; weak D call: TRBD2 (6 bases). V was shortened by 2 bases and J by 3 bases, with 14 bases between the two germline ends. The CDR3 sequence is 15 residues long. Germline V lookup: CDR1 LGHDT, CDR2 YNNKEL (reference sequence). CDR3 sequence: CASSQSQLALYEQYF. The DNA of the CDR3 is TGTGCCAGCAGCCAAAGCCAACTAGCCCTCTACGAGCAGTACTTC.